This note documents a single T cell receptor beta chain sequence. The same CDR3 can be traced to other DNA sequences in this sample. CDR1 and CDR2 (germline): SGDLS, YYNGEE. Trimming removed 0 bases from V and 0 bases from J; junction bases left unmatched: 0. The CDR3 has 15 amino acids. The repertoire was sequenced with immunoSEQ multiplex PCR; TCRdb's copy has only in-frame clones and lacks some. The sample has about 190,000 clones; approximately 78% are singletons. A Seattle source enrolled patients during active infection and followed them longitudinally. The source of the sample is a study of blood T cell repertoires in COVID-19. Study background: Collection of acute and convalescent COVID-19 samples took place in the United States, Italy and Spain.

Sequencing input: peripheral blood. The clonotype comes from a woman older than 75 with COVID-19, enrolled during active disease. The chain employs TRBV9 and TRBJ2-1, with 7 nucleotides matching TRBD2. CDR3 nucleotide sequence: TGTGCCAGCAGCGTAGCGGGGGGCTCCTACAATGAGCAGTTCTTC. Encoded protein: CASSVAGGSYNEQFF.